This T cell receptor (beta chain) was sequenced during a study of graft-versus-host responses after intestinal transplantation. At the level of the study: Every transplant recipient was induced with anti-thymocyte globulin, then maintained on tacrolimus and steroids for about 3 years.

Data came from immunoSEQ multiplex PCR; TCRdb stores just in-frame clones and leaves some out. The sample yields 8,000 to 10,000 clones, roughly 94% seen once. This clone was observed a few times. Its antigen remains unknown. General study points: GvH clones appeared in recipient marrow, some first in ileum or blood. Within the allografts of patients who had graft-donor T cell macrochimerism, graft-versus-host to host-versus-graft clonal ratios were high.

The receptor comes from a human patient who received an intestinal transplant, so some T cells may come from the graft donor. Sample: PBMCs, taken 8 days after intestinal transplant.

The CDR3 DNA is TGTGCCAGCAGCTTAGCTATCGGACGGAACTACGAGCAGTACTTC. As protein: CASSLAIGRNYEQYF. This sequence joins TRBV7-9 and TRBJ2-7; D remains unclear. CDR3 length: 15 amino acids. V lost 0 bases and J lost 3, with 12 bases in between. Germline V gene sequence: CDR1 SEHNR, CDR2 FQNEAQ (reference sequence).